Listed here are 15 T cell receptor beta chains from one sample, sequenced in a study of early T cells in non-severe SARS-CoV-2 infection. TCRdb used MiXCR to reprocess the 5' RACE reads, holding one entry per CDR3 protein. Of about 80,000 distinct CDR3 sequences listed, roughly an eighth were seen once; the top ten hold roughly 16%. The specimen comprised whole blood, sampled at baseline. The receptors were gathered from an adult who was a healthcare worker with PCR-confirmed SARS-CoV-2 infection or an uninfected control (not recorded which). The donor label of this sample is uncertain.

This clonotype appeared many times. The V gene is TRBV7-2, the J gene TRBJ1-2; TRBD1 matches at 10 bases. The CDR3 has 14 residues. CDR1 is SGHTA, CDR2 FQGNSA, per germline. With 5 bases clipped from V and 7 bases from J, the junction kept 7 bases outside the gene matches. The CDR3 DNA follows: TGTGCCAGCAGCACTCGGGACAGGGGTCTTGGCTACACCTTC. Protein: CASSTRDRGLGYTF.

The chain carries TRBV4-1 and TRBJ2-2; D is uncertain. The CDR3 sequence is 15 residues long. Trimming took 2 bases from V and 4 from J, leaving 11 bases between them. Germline lookup yields CDR1 MGHRA and CDR2 YSYEKL. CDR3 region: CASSQQSPVTGELFF. Here the CDR3 DNA reads TGCGCCAGCAGCCAACAGAGTCCGGTCACCGGGGAGCTGTTTTTT.

This clonotype appeared many times. The genes are TRBV7-3 and TRBJ1-2; possibly TRBD1 for D (5 bases). The CDR3 is 15 residues long. The ends were cut back, 1 base at V and 4 bases at J, with 13 bases in the middle. Germline CDR1 reads SGHTA; CDR2 reads FQGTGA. CDR3 nucleotide sequence: TGTGCCAGCAGCTTAAGCCAGGGCAGTATCTATGGCTACACCTTC. Residues: CASSLSQGSIYGYTF.

This clonotype was seen a handful of times. This chain connects TRBV10-2 to TRBJ1-6, with 8 positions matching TRBD1. This CDR3 has 15 residues. Germline loops: CDR1 WSHSY, CDR2 SAAADI. Trimming took 5 bases from V and 7 from J; bases not matched to a gene: 7. The CDR3 loop is CASSPWTGSNSPLHF. CDR3 bases: TGCGCCAGCAGTCCTTGGACAGGGTCAAATTCACCCCTCCACTTT.

This clonotype came up a few times. The genes are TRBV29-1 and TRBJ2-2; TRBD1 matches at 7 bases. The V and J ends lost 5 bases and 5 bases, in that order; junction bases with no gene match: 14. The CDR3 spans 16 residues. CDR1 and CDR2 from the germline V gene are SQVTM and ANQGSEA. CDR3 nucleotide sequence: TGCAGCGTTCGAAGGAAGGGAACAGGGGATACCGGGGAGCTGTTTTTT. Its translation: CSVRRKGTGDTGELFF.

This clonotype showed up just a few times. The V call is TRBV6-5, the J call TRBJ2-7, with TRBD2 matching over 13 bases. CDR1 and CDR2 (germline): MNHEY, SVGAGI. The CDR3 extends over 14 amino acids. V shed 6 bases and J 4 bases; nucleotides not matched to a gene: 3. In nucleotides, the CDR3 is TGTGCCAGCAGGGAGACTAGCGGGAGGTACGAGCAGTACTTC. This sequence encodes CASRETSGRYEQYF.

The chain recombines TRBV7-8 with TRBJ2-4; 11 bases line up with TRBD1. The trim removed 7 bases at V and 8 bases at J, leaving 7 bases unmatched. The CDR3 is 14 residues long. From germline, CDR1 is SGHVS and CDR2 FQNEAQ. Here the CDR3 reads CASTRTGGADIQYF. Here the CDR3 DNA reads TGTGCCAGCACCCGGACAGGGGGCGCGGACATTCAGTACTTC.

This rearrangement joins TRBV11-3 to TRBJ2-3, with D possibly being TRBD2 (5 bases). V was shortened by 5 bases and J by 1 base, with 16 bases between the two germline ends. The CDR3 runs to 16 residues. Germline V gene data show CDR1 as SGHNT and CDR2 as YENEEA. The CDR3 coding sequence is TGTGCCAGCAGCCCCCGGTCCCCGAGGGGCACAGATACGCAGTATTTT. As protein: CASSPRSPRGTDTQYF.

This clonotype was observed at least ten times. The chain carries TRBV7-2 and TRBJ2-7; D is possibly TRBD1 (6 bases). Per germline, CDR1 SGHTA and CDR2 FQGNSA. The CDR3 spans 14 residues. V was cut by 2 bases and J by 0 bases, with 8 bases left in between. CDR3 in amino acids: CASSLQGSSYEQYF. The CDR3 region has the DNA TGTGCCAGCAGCTTACAGGGGAGCTCCTACGAGCAGTACTTC.

Worth noting for this clonotype: A much bigger clone sits one base away, suggesting this may be a read error. This chain connects TRBV20-1 to TRBJ2-3; 9 bases are a match to TRBD1. The germline V gene encodes CDR1 DFQATT and CDR2 SNEGSKA (reference sequence). The CDR3 totals 16 residues. The CDR3 loop is CRARDWGDRGTDTQYF. CDR3 nucleotide sequence: TGCAGAGCTAGAGATTGGGGGGACAGGGGCACAGATACGCAGTATTTT.

The chain's CDR3 is CASSPGIDEPQHF. The CDR3 nucleotides read TGTGCCAGCTCACCAGGGATTGACGAGCCCCAGCATTTT. V and J are TRBV18 and TRBJ1-5; D not resolved. V shed 2 bases and J shed 8 bases, with 10 bases lying between them. The germline V gene has CDR1 KGHSH and CDR2 LQKENI. CDR3 length: 13 amino acids.

The chain carries TRBV5-1 and TRBJ2-3; 9 bases map to TRBD1. The CDR3 has 15 residues. In germline, CDR1 is SGHRS, CDR2 YFSETQ. V was pared by 1 base and J by 6 bases, with 6 bases of the junction left unmatched. The CDR3 reads CASSLPGQGRDTQYF. CDR3 DNA: TGCGCCAGCAGCTTGCCTGGACAGGGGAGGGATACGCAGTATTTT.

This clonotype was found many times. The chain combines TRBV7-8 with TRBJ2-3, with 10 bases aligning to TRBD1. V lost 1 base and J lost 6; bases outside the gene matches: 7. The germline V gene has CDR1 SGHVS and CDR2 FQNEAQ. The CDR3 totals 16 residues. The CDR3 reads CASSLGGQGRTDTQYF. CDR3 bases: TGTGCCAGCAGCTTAGGGGGACAGGGGAGGACGGATACGCAGTATTTT.

This clonotype was counted between two and nine times. The rearrangement uses TRBV30 and TRBJ1-2, with D tentatively TRBD1 (6 bases). Germline V gene sequence: CDR1 GTSNPN, CDR2 SVGIG (reference sequence). Trimming pared 4 bases from V and 3 bases from J, leaving 6 bases between. The CDR3 totals 11 residues. The CDR3 DNA sequence: TGTGCCTGGAACAGGGACTATGGCTACACCTTC. Protein sequence: CAWNRDYGYTF. The full variable domain, completed using reference TRBV30 and TRBJ1-2, is SQTIHQWPATLVQPVGSPLSLECTVEGTSNPNLYWYRQAAGRGLQLLFYSVGIGQISSEVPQNLSASRPQDRQFILSSKKLLLSDSGFYLCAWNRDYGYTFGSGTRLTVV.

V gene TRBV13 combines with J gene TRBJ2-5, with D possibly being TRBD2 (6 bases). Germline lookup yields CDR1 PRHDT and CDR2 FYEKMQ (reference sequence). The CDR3 has 12 amino acids. V was pared by 11 bases and J by 5 bases, with 15 bases between. The DNA of the CDR3 is TGTGCCTCAGGCGGGGCCGGGGAGACCCAGTACTTC. Translated, it gives CASGGAGETQYF.